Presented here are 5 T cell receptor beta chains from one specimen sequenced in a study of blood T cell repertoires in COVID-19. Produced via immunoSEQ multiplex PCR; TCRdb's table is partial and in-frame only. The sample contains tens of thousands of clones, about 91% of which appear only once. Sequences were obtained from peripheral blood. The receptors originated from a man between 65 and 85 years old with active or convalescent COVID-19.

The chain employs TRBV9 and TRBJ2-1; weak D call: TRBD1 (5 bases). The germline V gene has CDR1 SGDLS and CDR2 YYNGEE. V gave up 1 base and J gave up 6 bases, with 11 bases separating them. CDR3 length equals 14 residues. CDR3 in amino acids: CASSVRQGSNEQFF. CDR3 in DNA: TGTGCCAGCAGCGTAAGGCAGGGATCCAATGAGCAGTTCTTC.

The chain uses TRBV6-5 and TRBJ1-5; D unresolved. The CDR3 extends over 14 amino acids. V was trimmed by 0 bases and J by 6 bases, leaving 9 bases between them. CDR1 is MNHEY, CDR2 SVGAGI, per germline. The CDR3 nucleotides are TGTGCCAGCAGTTACTCTCAGGAGGGTCAGCCCCAGCATTTT. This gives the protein CASSYSQEGQPQHF.

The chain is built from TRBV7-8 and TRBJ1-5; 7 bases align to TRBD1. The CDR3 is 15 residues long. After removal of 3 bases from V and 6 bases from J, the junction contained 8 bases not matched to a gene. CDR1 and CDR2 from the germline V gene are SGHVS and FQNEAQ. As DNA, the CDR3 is TGTGCCAGCAGCTTCCTCGACAGGGCGGGTCAGCCCCAGCATTTT. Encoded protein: CASSFLDRAGQPQHF.

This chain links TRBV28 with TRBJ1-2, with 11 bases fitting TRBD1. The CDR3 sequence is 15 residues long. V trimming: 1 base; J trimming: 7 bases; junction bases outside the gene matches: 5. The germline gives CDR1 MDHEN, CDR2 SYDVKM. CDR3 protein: CASSLFGTGGGGYTF. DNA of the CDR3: TGTGCCAGCAGTTTATTCGGGACAGGGGGAGGTGGCTACACCTTC.

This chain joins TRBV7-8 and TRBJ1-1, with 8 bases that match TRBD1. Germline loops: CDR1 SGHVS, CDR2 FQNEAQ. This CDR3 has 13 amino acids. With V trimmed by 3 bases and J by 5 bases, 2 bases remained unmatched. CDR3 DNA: TGTGCCAGCAGCTTGGACAGGGAGACTGAAGCTTTCTTT. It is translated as CASSLDRETEAFF.